The TCR beta chain described here comes from a study of tumor and adjacent non-tumor tissue in lung cancer. For the study at large: Patients comprised eleven to twelve adenocarcinoma, a couple of squamous cell carcinoma and 1 small cell lung cancer.

As for this clonotype: Its specificity is unknown. The junction departs from germline at one end; a sequencing error may be responsible.

Three rounds of nested PCR, following a modified ARM-PCR protocol, produced the TCRbeta library. TCRdb reprocessed the multiplex PCR reads with MiXCR, giving one entry per CDR3 protein. The sample lists more than 85,000 distinct CDR3 sequences, 65% seen once, with around a fifth in the top ten. No cell sorting was done before RNA was extracted from the tissue. This non-tumor lung sample came from over 3 cm beyond the tumor edge. Overall study findings and caveats: Significantly higher TCR diversity was found in tumor than normal lung. Shorter survival was associated with higher TCR diversity in tumors.

The CDR3 runs 15 residues. Germline-derived CDR1 and CDR2 are DFQATT and SNEGSKA (reference sequence). The clonotype originates from a man aged 25 to 40 with non-small cell lung cancer. Material for sequencing was distant non-tumor lung tissue. V usage is TRBV20-1 and J usage is TRBJ2-1; D not certain. The CDR3 protein is CSASPLRLRSSEQFF. Here the CDR3 DNA reads TGCAGTGCTTCCCCGTTGCGATTGAGGTCCAGTGAGCAGTTCTTT.